This entry concerns a single T cell receptor beta chain. No antigen is known for it. Base qualities are not provided; no much larger clone lies one nucleotide away. One collaborating source in Seattle enrolled patients during active infection and followed them longitudinally through the course of disease. Whole blood was collected in K2EDTA tubes by collaborating institutions according to the institutions' own protocols. For TCRbeta analysis, collaborators shipped samples in one of three forms: frozen whole blood, isolated PBMCs, or DNA extracted from either of those sample types. This sample was included in a study of blood T cell repertoires in COVID-19 (dated by TCRdb to about 2020). In the study overall: The collaborator samples originated in the United States, Italy and Spain and spanned the acute and convalescent phases of COVID-19. Where HLA class I and class II types were available, the types were taken from metadata supplied by the sample provider, not from assay-based typing. The dataset comprised deeply sampled blood TCRbeta repertoires from subjects exposed to, actively infected with, or recovered from COVID-19. The sample metadata nearly always contained a de-identified subject ID, COVID-19 status, age in years and sex. The material from the prospective study consisted of cDNA or gDNA derived from T cells, B-cell-depleted T cells, or PBMCs. Samples came from the ongoing ImmuneRACE study (first 160 participants) plus 1,254 subjects from 6 global collaborators. A freely available public database, intended as a resource for researchers studying the immune response to SARS-CoV-2, is where the repertoires were released. Overall results and qualifications from the work: Clinical and demographic metadata were provided uncurated, with the amount varying by source and participant.

The immunoSEQ Assay, a bias-controlled multiplex PCR, was used to amplify TCRbeta CDR3 regions from genomic DNA. In the authors' own workflow: Within the assay, amplification of reference gene primers was used to estimate how many nucleated cells each sample contained. To quantify the absolute abundance of each unique TCRbeta CDR3 rearrangement, sequence reads were collapsed and filtered. For each sample, productive Simpson clonality was calculated as the square root of Simpson's diversity index over productive rearrangements. In its TCRdb copy, this immuneACCESS table keeps in-frame sequences only and misses some clones. Where compared with another copy, unresolved V genes explain less than half of these, and the others have no known cause. The V and J calls and clone size were taken over from that table, and D and trimming were inferred from the DNA. In all, the sample holds around 290,000 clones, and approximately 86% of those were seen once. Roughly 13% of the sample rests with the top ten.

Trimming accounts for 2 bases at V and 0 bases at J, while the number of junction bases matched to no gene is 5. The CDR3 measures 16 amino acids from cysteine to phenylalanine. The sequence is cut down to CDR3 DNA, 48 bases in frame from base 1. CDR1 and CDR2, per the germline V gene, are SGHRS and YFSETQ. This clonotype originated in a woman in her sixties or seventies with COVID-19, enrolled during active disease. The chain links TRBV5-1 with TRBJ1-1; 9 central bases correspond to TRBD1. Sequenced material: peripheral blood. The encoded CDR3 is CASSFRQGGMNTEAFF. Here is the DNA: TGCGCCAGCAGCTTTCGACAGGGGGGGATGAACACTGAAGCTTTCTTT.